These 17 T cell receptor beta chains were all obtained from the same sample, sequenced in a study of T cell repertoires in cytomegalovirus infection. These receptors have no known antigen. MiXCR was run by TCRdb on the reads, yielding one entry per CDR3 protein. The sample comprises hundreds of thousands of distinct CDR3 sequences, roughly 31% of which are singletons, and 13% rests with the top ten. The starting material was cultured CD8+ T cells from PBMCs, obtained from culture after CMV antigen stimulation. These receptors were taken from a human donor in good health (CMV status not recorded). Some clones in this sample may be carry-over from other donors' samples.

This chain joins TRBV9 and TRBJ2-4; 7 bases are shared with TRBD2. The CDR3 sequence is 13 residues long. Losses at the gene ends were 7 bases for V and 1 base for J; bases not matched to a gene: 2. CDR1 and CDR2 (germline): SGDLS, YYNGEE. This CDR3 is CASGGGAKNIQYF. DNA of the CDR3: TGTGCCAGCGGGGGGGGGGCCAAAAACATTCAGTACTTC.

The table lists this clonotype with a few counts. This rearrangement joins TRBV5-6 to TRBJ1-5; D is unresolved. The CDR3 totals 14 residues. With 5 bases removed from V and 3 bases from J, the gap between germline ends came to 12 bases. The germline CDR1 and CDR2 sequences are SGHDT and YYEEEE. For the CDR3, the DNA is TGTGCCAGCAGGGCCGCGGGGTCCAATCAGCCCCAGCATTTT. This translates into CASRAAGSNQPQHF.

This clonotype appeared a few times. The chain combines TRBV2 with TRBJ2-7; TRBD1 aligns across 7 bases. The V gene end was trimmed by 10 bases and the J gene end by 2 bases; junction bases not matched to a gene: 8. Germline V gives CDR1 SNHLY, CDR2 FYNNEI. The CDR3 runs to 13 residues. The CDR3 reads CATTDRSAYEQYF. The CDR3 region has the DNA TGTGCCACCACGGACAGGTCGGCCTACGAGCAGTACTTC.

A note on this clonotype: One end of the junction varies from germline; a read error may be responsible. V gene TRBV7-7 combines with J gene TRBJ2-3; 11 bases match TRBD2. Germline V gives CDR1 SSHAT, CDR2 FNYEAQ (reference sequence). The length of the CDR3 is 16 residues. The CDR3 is CASSPGTSGLIDTQYF. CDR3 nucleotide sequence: TGTGCTAGCAGCCCCGGGACTAGCGGCCTCATAGATACGCAGTATTTT. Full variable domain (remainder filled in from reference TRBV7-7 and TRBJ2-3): GAGVSQSPRYKVTKRGQDVTLRCDPISSHATLYWYQQALGQGPEFLTYFNYEAQPDKSGLPSDRFSAERPEGSISTLTIQRTEQRDSAMYRCASSPGTSGLIDTQYFGPGTRLTVL.

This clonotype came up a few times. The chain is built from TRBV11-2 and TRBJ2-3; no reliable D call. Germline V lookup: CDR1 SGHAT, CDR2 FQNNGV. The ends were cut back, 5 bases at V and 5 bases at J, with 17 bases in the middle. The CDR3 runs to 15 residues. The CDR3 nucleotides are TGTGCCAGCAGCCTTAGGGTTTTTCCTGAAGATACGCAGTATTTT. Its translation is CASSLRVFPEDTQYF.

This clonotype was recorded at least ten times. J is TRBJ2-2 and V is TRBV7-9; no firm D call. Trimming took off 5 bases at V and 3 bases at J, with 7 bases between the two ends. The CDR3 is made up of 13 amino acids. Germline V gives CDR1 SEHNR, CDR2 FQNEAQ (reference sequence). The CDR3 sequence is CASSLPDTGELFF. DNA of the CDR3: TGTGCCAGCAGCCTTCCCGACACCGGGGAGCTGTTTTTT. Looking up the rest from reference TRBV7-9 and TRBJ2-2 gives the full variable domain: DTGVSQNPRHKITKRGQNVTFRCDPISEHNRLYWYRQTLGQGPEFLTYFQNEAQLEKSRLLSDRFSAERPKGSFSTLEIQRTEQGDSAMYLCASSLPDTGELFFGEGSRLTVL.

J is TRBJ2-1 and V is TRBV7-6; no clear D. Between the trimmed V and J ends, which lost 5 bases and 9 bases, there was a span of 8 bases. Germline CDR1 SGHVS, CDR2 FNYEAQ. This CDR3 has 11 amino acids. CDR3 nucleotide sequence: TGTGCCAGCAGCAGTTCGCGTGAGCAGTTCTTC. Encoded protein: CASSSSREQFF.

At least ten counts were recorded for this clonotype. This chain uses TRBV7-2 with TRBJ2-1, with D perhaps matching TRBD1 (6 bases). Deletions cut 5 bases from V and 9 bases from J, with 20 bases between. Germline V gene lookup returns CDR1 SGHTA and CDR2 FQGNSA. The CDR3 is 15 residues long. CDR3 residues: CASSGTGKGVPEQFF. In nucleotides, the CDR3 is TGTGCCAGCAGCGGCACAGGGAAAGGGGTGCCTGAGCAGTTCTTC. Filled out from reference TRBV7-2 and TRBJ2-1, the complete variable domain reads GAGVSQSPSNKVTEKGKDVELRCDPISGHTALYWYRQSLGQGLEFLIYFQGNSAPDKSGLPSDRFSAERTGGSVSTLTIQRTQQEDSAVYLCASSGTGKGVPEQFFGPGTRLTVL.

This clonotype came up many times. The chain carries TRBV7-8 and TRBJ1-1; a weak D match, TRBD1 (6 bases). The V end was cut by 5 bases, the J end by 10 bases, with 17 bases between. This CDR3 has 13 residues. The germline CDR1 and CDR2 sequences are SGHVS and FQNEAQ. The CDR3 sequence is CASSPDIYRVAFF. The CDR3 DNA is TGTGCCAGCAGCCCCGACATATACAGGGTAGCTTTCTTT.

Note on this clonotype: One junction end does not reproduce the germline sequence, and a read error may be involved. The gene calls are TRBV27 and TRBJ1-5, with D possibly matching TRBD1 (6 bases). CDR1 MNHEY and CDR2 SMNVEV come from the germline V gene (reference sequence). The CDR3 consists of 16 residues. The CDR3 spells CASNLSGHAINQPQHF. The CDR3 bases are TGTGCCAGCAATTTATCGGGACACGCGATTAATCAGCCCCAGCATTTT.

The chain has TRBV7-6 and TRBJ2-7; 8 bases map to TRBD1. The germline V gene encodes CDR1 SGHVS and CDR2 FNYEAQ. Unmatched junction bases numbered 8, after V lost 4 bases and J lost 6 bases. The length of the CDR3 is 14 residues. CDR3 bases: TGTGCCAGCAGCTCGGACAGGGTCGGTCTCGAGCAGTACTTC. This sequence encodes CASSSDRVGLEQYF.

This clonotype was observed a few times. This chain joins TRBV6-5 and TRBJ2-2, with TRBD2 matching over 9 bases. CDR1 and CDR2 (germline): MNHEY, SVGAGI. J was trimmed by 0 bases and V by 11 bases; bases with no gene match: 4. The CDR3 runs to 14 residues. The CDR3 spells CACRGGANTGELFF. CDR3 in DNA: TGTGCCTGTCGCGGGGGGGCGAACACCGGGGAGCTGTTTTTT.

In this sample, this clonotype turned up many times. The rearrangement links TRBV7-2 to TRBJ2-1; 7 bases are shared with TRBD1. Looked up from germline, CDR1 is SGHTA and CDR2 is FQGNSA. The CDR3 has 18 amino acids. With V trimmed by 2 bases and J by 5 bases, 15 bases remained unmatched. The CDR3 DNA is TGTGCCAGCAGCTTATTAACACAGGGGTCCTCGTTTGACAATGAGCAGTTCTTC. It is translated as CASSLLTQGSSFDNEQFF.

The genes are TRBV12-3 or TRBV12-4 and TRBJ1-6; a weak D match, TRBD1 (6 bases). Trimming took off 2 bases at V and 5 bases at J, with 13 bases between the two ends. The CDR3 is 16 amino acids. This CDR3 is CASSLSSRTDNSPLHF. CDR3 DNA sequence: TGTGCCAGCAGTTTATCATCTAGGACAGATAATTCACCCCTCCACTTT.

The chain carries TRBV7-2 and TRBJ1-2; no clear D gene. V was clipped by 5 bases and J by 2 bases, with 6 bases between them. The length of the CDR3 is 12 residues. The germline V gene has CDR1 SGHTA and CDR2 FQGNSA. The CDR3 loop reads CASSATNYGYTF. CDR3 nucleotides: TGTGCCAGCAGCGCGACCAACTATGGCTACACCTTC.

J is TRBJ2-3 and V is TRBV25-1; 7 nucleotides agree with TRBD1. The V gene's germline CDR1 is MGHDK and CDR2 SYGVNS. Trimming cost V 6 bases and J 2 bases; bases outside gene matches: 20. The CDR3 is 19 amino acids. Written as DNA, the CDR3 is TGTGCCAGCAGGACCCGTCTGACAGGGAGCGATTGGATCACAGATACGCAGTATTTT. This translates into CASRTRLTGSDWITDTQYF.

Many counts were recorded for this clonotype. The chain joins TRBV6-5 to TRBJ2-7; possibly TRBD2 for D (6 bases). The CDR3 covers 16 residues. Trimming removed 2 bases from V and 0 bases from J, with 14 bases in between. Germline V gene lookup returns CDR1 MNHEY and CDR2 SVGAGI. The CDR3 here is CASSYKRGGASYEQYF. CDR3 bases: TGTGCCAGCAGTTACAAGCGAGGCGGGGCCTCCTACGAGCAGTACTTC.